Listed below are T cell receptor beta chains from one sample, sequenced in a study of shared clonotypes between healthy human individuals. Method: immunoSEQ multiplex PCR; TCRdb's copy keeps in-frame clones and lacks some. Of about 1.1 million clones listed, more than 75% were seen once; the top ten hold 0.6% to 0.7%. Sequencing input: memory CD4+ T cells from PBMCs. These receptors were taken from a young man in good health. Some clones in this sample may be carry-over from other donors' samples. CDR3s include the opening cysteine and the closing phenylalanine or tryptophan. D genes are given only for firm matches. The listing skips clone size in some rows; elsewhere it reads once, few, many or a size class.

TRBJ1-2	few	15	NA	TRBV4-3	TGCGCCAGCAGCCAAGATACCGGGGATAGGAGTGGCTACACCTTC	CASSQDTGDRSGYTF
TRBJ2-7	NA	14	TRBD2	TRBV25-1	TGTGCCAGCGGCGGGAGCGGGAGGAATAACGAGCAGTACTTC	CASGGSGRNNEQYF
TRBJ2-7	NA	14	NA	TRBV7-3	TGTGCCAGCAGCTTAACTGGTCAGTCCTACGAGCAGTACTTC	CASSLTGQSYEQYF
TRBJ1-2	NA	14	NA	TRBV19	TGTGCCAGTAGGGCAGGAGGAGGAGACTATGGCTACACCTTC	CASRAGGGDYGYTF
TRBJ1-5	NA	13	NA	TRBV2	TGTGCCAGCGTGGACGGCCTCAATCAGCCCCAGCATTTT	CASVDGLNQPQHF
TRBJ2-7	NA	13	NA	TRBV5-1	TGCGCCAGCAGCTTGGACAGGGGGGGCGAGCAGTACTTC	CASSLDRGGEQYF
TRBJ1-2	NA	15	NA	TRBV28	TGTGCCAGCAGTTTTGGGAACAGGATTGGGGCTGGCTACACCTTC	CASSFGNRIGAGYTF
TRBJ2-5	NA	21	NA	TRBV27	TGTGCCAGCAGTTTTTCCCCCCCAGGGGTCGCGGGGAAGGTGGGGCAAGAGACCCAGTACTTC	CASSFSPPGVAGKVGQETQYF
TRBJ2-2	NA	16	NA	TRBV28	TGTGCCAGCACCCCTAGCTTGGGGGGGAACACCGGGGAGCTGTTTTTT	CASTPSLGGNTGELFF
TRBJ2-1	NA	13	NA	TRBV11-2	TGTGCCAGCAGCTTCCTATGGGACGCTGAGCAGTTCTTC	CASSFLWDAEQFF
TRBJ2-1	NA	17	TRBD2	TRBV28	TGTGCCAGCAGTATCGGGACTAGCGAGACCCCCTACAATGAGCAGTTCTTC	CASSIGTSETPYNEQFF
TRBJ1-4	NA	15	NA	TRBV7-9	TGTGCCAGCAGCTTGGGCGTCACAACTAATGAAAAACTGTTTTTT	CASSLGVTTNEKLFF
TRBJ1-1	once	12	NA	TRBV5-4	TGTGCCAGCAGCGTGGACAGAACTGAAGCTTTCTTT	CASSVDRTEAFF
TRBJ1-1	NA	14	TRBD1	TRBV28	TGTGCCAGCACATTGGGAGGGGGCCACACTGAAGCTTTCTTT	CASTLGGGHTEAFF
TRBJ2-2	few	13	NA	TRBV6-5	TGTGCCAGCAGCTACGGGCACACCGGGGAGCTGTTTTTT	CASSYGHTGELFF
TRBJ2-1	NA	15	TRBD2	TRBV6-4	TGTGCCAGCAGTGACACCGGGGGGAGGGTTAATGAGCAGTTCTTC	CASSDTGGRVNEQFF
TRBJ1-2	once	11	NA	TRBV6-5	TGTGCCAGCAGTTCATACTATGGCTACACCTTC	CASSSYYGYTF
TRBJ2-1	NA	14	TRBD2	TRBV28	TGTGCCAGCTCCACTAGCGGGAGTATGAATGAGCAGTTCTTC	CASSTSGSMNEQFF
TRBJ2-7	once	16	TRBD1	TRBV27	TGTGCCAGCAGTACCCAACACAGGGGGCGGACGTACGAGCAGTACTTC	CASSTQHRGRTYEQYF
TRBJ2-1	NA	15	NA	TRBV5-1	TGCGCCAGCAGCTTGGGCGGAGGGGGCTACAATGAGCAGTTCTTC	CASSLGGGGYNEQFF
TRBJ1-6	NA	13	NA	TRBV28	TGTGCCAGCGGGGCCCAGATGGCTTCACCCCTCCACTTT	CASGAQMASPLHF
TRBJ1-5	NA	13	NA	TRBV7-7	TGTGCCAGCAGCCGGGGACCTAATCAGCCCCAGCATTTT	CASSRGPNQPQHF
TRBJ2-3	NA	16	TRBD2	TRBV4-2	TGTGCCAGCAGCCAAATTAGCGGGAGGGCGGGAGATACGCAGTATTTT	CASSQISGRAGDTQYF
TRBJ2-1	NA	15	NA	TRBV21-1	TGTGCCAGCAGCAAAAAGGGGACGGGAGGCAATGAGCAGTTCTTC	CASSKKGTGGNEQFF
TRBJ1-4	NA	14	TRBD1	TRBV7-6	TGTGCCAGCAGCTCGACAGGGTTGAGTGAAAAACTGTTTTTT	CASSSTGLSEKLFF
TRBJ2-3	NA	14	NA	TRBV18	TGTGCCAGCTCACCACCTAGTAGCACAGATACGCAGTATTTT	CASSPPSSTDTQYF
TRBJ1-1	NA	15	NA	TRBV11-2	TGTGCCAGCAGCTTAGGTGGACGGCAGAGCACTGAAGCTTTCTTT	CASSLGGRQSTEAFF
TRBJ2-1	NA	13	TRBD2	TRBV7-2	TGTGCCAGCAGCTTAGAATCGGGGGGAGAGCAGTTCTTC	CASSLESGGEQFF
TRBJ2-7	NA	15	TRBD2	TRBV29-1	TGCAGCGTTGAAAGCCTAGCGGGAGGGTCCTACGAGCAGTACTTC	CSVESLAGGSYEQYF
TRBJ2-3	few	15	NA	TRBV28	TGTGCCAGCAGCCCCTCGCTCATCGGCACAGATACGCAGTATTTT	CASSPSLIGTDTQYF
TRBJ2-5	few	17	NA	TRBV18	TGTGCCAGCTCACCGACCTTTCTTGGAGGGGGCGCGAAGACCCAGTACTTC	CASSPTFLGGGAKTQYF
TRBJ2-7	NA	15	NA	TRBV7-9	TGTGCCAGCAGCTTAGCCTCCACGGTCCTTGGCGAGCAGTACTTC	CASSLASTVLGEQYF
TRBJ2-7	NA	12	NA	TRBV28	TGTGCCTCAGCCGAACCAATATCTGAGCAGTACTTC	CASAEPISEQYF
TRBJ2-7	once	14	NA	TRBV10-3	TGTGCCATCAGTGAGGAGGAAGGATTGGGCGAGCAGTACTTC	CAISEEEGLGEQYF
TRBJ2-1	few	15	TRBD2	TRBV9	TGTGCCAGCAGCCCCCTCGGGACTAGCGAGGATGAGCAGTTCTTC	CASSPLGTSEDEQFF
TRBJ2-7	NA	14	TRBD2	TRBV30	TGTGCCTGGAGCGGGGGGGATGGAGTATACGAGCAGTACTTC	CAWSGGDGVYEQYF
TRBJ2-1	NA	15	NA	TRBV9	TGTGCCAGCAGCGTTCGGGTGGGCAGAAACAATGAGCAGTTCTTC	CASSVRVGRNNEQFF
TRBJ2-3	NA	15	NA	TRBV5-6	TGTGCCAGCAGCTTGGGGACTGCTAGTGGAGATACGCAGTATTTT	CASSLGTASGDTQYF
TRBJ1-1	NA	13	NA	TRBV30	TGTGCCTGGAGTGCCACGCCGAGAGGTGAAGCTTTCTTT	CAWSATPRGEAFF
TRBJ2-3	NA	14	NA	TRBV2	TGTGCCAGCAGTGGGTTATCAGGGACAGATACGCAGTATTTT	CASSGLSGTDTQYF
TRBJ2-2	NA	17	TRBD1	TRBV4-1	TGCGCCAGCAGCCGAACACAGGGGGCAAGGAACACCGGGGAGCTGTTTTTT	CASSRTQGARNTGELFF
TRBJ1-5	NA	16	TRBD1	TRBV19	TGTGCCAGTACCGAAGGACAGGGAAGACCTTTTCAGCCCCAGCATTTT	CASTEGQGRPFQPQHF
TRBJ2-1	NA	15	TRBD1	TRBV5-1	TGCGCCAGCAGCCCGACAGGGGTGGGCTACAATGAGCAGTTCTTC	CASSPTGVGYNEQFF
TRBJ1-5	NA	15	NA	TRBV6-1	TGTGCCAGCAGTGAAGCCGGCGGGGCTAGGCAGCCCCAGCATTTT	CASSEAGGARQPQHF
TRBJ1-2	few	11	NA	TRBV2	TGTGCCAGCACGTTAGGCTATGGCTACACCTTC	CASTLGYGYTF
TRBJ2-5	NA	12	NA	TRBV5-1	TGCGCCAGCAGCTTGGGGCAAGAGACCCAGTACTTC	CASSLGQETQYF
TRBJ2-3	NA	17	TRBD1	TRBV11-2	TGTGCCAGCAGCTCTCGTGCGGGCAGGGGGCCTACAGATACGCAGTATTTT	CASSSRAGRGPTDTQYF
TRBJ1-2	NA	13	NA	TRBV28	TGTGCCAGCAGTGCCACAGGGTACATCGGCTACACCTTC	CASSATGYIGYTF